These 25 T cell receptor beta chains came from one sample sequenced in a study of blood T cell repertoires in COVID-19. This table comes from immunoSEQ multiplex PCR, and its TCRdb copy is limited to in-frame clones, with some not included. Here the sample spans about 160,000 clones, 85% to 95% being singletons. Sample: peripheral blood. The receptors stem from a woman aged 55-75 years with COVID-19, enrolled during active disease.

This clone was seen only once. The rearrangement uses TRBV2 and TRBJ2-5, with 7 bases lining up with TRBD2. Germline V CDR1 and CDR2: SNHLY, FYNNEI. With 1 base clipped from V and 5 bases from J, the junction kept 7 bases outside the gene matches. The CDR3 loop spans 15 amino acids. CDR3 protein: CASSEVRGEGETQYF. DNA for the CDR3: TGTGCCAGCAGTGAAGTGCGCGGGGAGGGGGAGACCCAGTACTTC.

The CDR3 nucleotides read TGTGCCAGCAGGCCAAACAGGAATAACTACGAGCAGTACTTC. Protein sequence: CASRPNRNNYEQYF. The chain employs TRBV6-5 and TRBJ2-7; possibly TRBD1 for D (5 bases). This CDR3 is 14 amino acids long. Trimming took 6 bases from V and 3 from J, leaving 15 bases between them. CDR1 MNHEY and CDR2 SVGAGI come from the germline V gene.

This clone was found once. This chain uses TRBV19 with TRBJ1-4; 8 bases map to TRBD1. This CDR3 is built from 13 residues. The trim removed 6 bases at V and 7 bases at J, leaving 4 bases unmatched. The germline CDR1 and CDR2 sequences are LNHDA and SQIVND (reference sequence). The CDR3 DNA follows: TGTGCCAGTAGAGAACAGGGGGGTGAAAAACTGTTTTTT. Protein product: CASREQGGEKLFF.

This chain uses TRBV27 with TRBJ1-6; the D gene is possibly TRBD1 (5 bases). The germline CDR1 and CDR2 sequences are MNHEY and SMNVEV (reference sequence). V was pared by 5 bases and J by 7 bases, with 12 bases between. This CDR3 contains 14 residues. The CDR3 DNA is TGTGCCAGCAGTCTTCGACAGTCCAATTCACCCCTCCACTTT. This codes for CASSLRQSNSPLHF.

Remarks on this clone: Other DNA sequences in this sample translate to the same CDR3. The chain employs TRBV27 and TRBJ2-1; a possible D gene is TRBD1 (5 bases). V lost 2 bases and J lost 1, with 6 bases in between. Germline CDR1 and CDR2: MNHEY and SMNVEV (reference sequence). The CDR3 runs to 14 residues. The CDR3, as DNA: TGTGCCAGCAGTTTACAGGGATCCTACAATGAGCAGTTCTTC. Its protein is CASSLQGSYNEQFF.

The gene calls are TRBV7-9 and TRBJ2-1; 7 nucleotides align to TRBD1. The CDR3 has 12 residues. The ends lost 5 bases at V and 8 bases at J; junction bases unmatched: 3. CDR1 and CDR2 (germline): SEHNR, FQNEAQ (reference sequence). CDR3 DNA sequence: TGTGCCAGCAGCCCGGACAGGTATGAGCAGTTCTTC. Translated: CASSPDRYEQFF.

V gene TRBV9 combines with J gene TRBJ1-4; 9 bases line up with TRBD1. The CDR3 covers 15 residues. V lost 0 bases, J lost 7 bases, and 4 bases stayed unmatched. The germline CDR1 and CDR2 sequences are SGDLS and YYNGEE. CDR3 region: CASSVDGQGREKLFF. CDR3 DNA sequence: TGTGCCAGCAGCGTAGACGGACAGGGGCGTGAAAAACTGTTTTTT.

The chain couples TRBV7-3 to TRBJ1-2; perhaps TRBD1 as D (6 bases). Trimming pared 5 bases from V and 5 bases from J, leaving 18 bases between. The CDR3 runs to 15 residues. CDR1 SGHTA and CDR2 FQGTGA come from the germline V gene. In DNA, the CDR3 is TGTGCCAGCAGCCCACAGACAGGTTTGAAGTATGGCTACACCTTC. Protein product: CASSPQTGLKYGYTF.

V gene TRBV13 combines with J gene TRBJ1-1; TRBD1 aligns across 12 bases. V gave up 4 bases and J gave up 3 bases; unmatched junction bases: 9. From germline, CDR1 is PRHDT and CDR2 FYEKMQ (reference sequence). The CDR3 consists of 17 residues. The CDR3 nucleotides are TGTGCCAGCAGCTCGACACCGGGACAGGGGGCTTACACTGAAGCTTTCTTT. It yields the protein CASSSTPGQGAYTEAFF.

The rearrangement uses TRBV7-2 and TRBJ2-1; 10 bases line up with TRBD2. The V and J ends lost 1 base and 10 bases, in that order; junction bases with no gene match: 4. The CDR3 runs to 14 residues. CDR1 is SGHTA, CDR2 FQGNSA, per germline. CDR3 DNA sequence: TGTGCCAGCAGCTTAGTAGCGGGGGGCCGGGAGCAGTTCTTC. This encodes CASSLVAGGREQFF.

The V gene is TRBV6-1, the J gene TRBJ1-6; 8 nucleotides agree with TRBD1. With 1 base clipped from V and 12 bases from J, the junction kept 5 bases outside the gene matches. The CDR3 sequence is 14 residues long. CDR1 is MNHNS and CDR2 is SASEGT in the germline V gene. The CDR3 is CASSEGTGKLPLHF. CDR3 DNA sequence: TGTGCCAGCAGTGAAGGGACAGGGAAGTTACCCCTCCACTTT.

CDR3 amino acids: CATSREGLAGSADTQYF. The CDR3 DNA follows: TGTGCCACCAGCAGAGAGGGACTAGCGGGGTCGGCAGATACGCAGTATTTT. This rearrangement joins TRBV15 to TRBJ2-3, with 13 bases fitting TRBD2. CDR1 is LNHNV and CDR2 is YYDKDF in the germline V gene (reference sequence). The CDR3 has 17 amino acids. The junction had 4 bases not matched to a gene; V was cut back by 0 bases and J by 4 bases.

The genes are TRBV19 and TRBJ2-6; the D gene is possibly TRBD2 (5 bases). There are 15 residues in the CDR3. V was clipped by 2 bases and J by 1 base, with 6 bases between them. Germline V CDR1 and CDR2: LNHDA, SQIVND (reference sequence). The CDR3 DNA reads TGTGCCAGTAGTATATCGGGATCTGGGGCCAACGTCCTGACTTTC. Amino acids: CASSISGSGANVLTF.

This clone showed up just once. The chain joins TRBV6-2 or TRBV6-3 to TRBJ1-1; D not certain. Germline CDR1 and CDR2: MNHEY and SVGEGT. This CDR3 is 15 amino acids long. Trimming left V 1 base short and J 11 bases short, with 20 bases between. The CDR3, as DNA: TGTGCCAGCAGTTACTTCGCGACGGGAGATGGCAAGGCTTTCTTT. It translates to CASSYFATGDGKAFF.

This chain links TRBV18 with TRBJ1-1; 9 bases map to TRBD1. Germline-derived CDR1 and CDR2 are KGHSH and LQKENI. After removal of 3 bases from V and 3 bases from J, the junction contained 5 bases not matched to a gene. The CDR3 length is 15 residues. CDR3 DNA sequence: TGTGCCAGCTCACCTACAGGGGGCGCGGACACTGAAGCTTTCTTT. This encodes CASSPTGGADTEAFF. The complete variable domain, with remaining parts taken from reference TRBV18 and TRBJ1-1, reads NAGVMQNPRHLVRRRGQEARLRCSPMKGHSHVYWYRQLPEEGLKFMVYLQKENIIDESGMPKERFSAEFPKEGPSILRIQQVVRGDSAAYFCASSPTGGADTEAFFGQGTRLTVV.

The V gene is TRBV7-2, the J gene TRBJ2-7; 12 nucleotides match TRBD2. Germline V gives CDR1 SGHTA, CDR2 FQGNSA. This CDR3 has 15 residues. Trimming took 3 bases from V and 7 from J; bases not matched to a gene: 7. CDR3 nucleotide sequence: TGTGCCAGCAGCTTCCCTAGCGGGGGGGCTGGGGAGCAGTACTTC. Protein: CASSFPSGGAGEQYF. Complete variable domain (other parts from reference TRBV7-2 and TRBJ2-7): GAGVSQSPSNKVTEKGKDVELRCDPISGHTALYWYRQSLGQGLEFLIYFQGNSAPDKSGLPSDRFSAERTGGSVSTLTIQRTQQEDSAVYLCASSFPSGGAGEQYFGPGTRLTVT.

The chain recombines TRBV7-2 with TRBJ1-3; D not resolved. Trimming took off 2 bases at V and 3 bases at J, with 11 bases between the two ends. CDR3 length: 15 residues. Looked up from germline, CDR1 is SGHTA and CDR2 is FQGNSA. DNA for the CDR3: TGTGCCAGCAGCTTAAATCCAAGAGGTGGAAACACCATATATTTT. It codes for CASSLNPRGGNTIYF.

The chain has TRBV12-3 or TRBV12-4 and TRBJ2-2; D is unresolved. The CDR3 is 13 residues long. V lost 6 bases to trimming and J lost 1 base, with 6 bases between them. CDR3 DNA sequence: TGTGCCAGCAGACAGCTGAACACCGGGGAGCTGTTTTTT. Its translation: CASRQLNTGELFF.

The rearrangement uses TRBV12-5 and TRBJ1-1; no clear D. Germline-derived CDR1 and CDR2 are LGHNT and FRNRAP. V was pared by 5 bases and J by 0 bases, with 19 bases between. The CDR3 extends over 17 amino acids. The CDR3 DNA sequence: TGTGCTAGTGGTAGCCCGGAGCTGCGACTCCTGAACACTGAAGCTTTCTTT. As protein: CASGSPELRLLNTEAFF.

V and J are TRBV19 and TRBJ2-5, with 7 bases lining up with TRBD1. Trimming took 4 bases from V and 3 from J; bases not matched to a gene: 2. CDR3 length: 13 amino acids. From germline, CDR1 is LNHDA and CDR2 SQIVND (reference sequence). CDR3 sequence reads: CASSNTGEETQYF. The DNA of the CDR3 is TGTGCCAGTAGTAACACAGGGGAAGAGACCCAGTACTTC.

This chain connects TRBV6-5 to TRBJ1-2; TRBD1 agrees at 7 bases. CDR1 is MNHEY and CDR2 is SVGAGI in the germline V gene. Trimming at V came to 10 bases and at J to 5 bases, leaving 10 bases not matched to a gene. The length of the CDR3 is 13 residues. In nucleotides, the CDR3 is TGTGCCACGAACCGGGACAGCGATTATGGCTACACCTTC. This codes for CATNRDSDYGYTF.

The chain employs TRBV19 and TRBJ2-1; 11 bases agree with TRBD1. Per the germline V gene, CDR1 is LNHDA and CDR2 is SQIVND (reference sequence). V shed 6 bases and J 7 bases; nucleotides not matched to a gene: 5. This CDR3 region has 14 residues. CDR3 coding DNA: TGTGCCAGTAGCGGGACAGGGGGGAGGAATGAGCAGTTCTTC. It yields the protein CASSGTGGRNEQFF.

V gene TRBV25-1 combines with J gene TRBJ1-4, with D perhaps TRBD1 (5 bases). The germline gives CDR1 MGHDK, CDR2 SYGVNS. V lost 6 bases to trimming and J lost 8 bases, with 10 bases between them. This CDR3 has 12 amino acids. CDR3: CASRGGWEKLFF. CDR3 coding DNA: TGTGCCAGCAGGGGGGGATGGGAAAAACTGTTTTTT.

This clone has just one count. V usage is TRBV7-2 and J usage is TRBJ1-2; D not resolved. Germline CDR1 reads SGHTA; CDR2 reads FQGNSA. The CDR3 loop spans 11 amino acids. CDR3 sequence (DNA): TGTGCTTTAGGCCAGGCCTATGGCTACACCTTC. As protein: CALGQAYGYTF.

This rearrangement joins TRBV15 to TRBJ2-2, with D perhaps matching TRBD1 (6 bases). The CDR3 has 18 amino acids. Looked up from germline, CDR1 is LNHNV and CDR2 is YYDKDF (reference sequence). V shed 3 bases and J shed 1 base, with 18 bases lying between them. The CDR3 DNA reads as TGTGCCACCAGCAGGCAGAAACCGGGACACGGGAACACCGGGGAGCTGTTTTTT. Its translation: CATSRQKPGHGNTGELFF.